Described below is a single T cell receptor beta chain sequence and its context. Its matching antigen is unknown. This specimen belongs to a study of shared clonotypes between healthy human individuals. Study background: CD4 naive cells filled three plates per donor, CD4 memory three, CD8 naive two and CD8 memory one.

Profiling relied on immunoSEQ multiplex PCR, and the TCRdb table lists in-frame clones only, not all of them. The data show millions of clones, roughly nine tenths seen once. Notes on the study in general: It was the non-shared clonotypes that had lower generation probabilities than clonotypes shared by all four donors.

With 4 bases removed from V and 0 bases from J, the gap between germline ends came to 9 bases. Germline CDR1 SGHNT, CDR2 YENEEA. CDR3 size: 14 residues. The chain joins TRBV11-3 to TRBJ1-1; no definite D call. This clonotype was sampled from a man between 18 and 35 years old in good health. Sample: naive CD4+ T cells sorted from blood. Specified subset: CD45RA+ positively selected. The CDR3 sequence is CASSSQPLNTEAFF. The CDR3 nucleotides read TGTGCCAGCAGCTCCCAGCCCCTGAACACTGAAGCTTTCTTT.